Below, one TCR beta chain is given with its context. Its antigen is currently unknown. CDR1 SEHNR and CDR2 FQNEAQ come from the germline V gene (reference sequence). The V end was cut by 3 bases, the J end by 5 bases, with 13 bases between. The CDR3 is 14 residues long. The sample belongs to a study of cytomegalovirus exposure and HLA in healthy donors. Study-level findings and limits: About 87% or about 30% of the time was how often most TCR beta V segments were productive, according to an earlier analysis. Later, TCR association rates were found to vary by HLA locus, highest for DRB1 and lowest for HLA-C.

PCR was performed using 60 Vbeta and 13 Jbeta primers. Profiled with immunoSEQ multiplex PCR; TCRdb holds only in-frame clones, not every one. The data contain 150,000 to 200,000 clones, around 80% of them singletons. This TCR derives from a woman aged 25 to 39 in good health and CMV-seropositive. J is TRBJ2-5 and V is TRBV7-9; the D gene is possibly TRBD2 (6 bases). The material sequenced was PBMCs. CDR3 nucleotides: TGTGCCAGCAGCTTTGGACTAACTCAGGAGACCCAGTACTTC. This gives the protein CASSFGLTQETQYF.